This T cell receptor (beta chain) comes out of a study of blood T cells in healthy people across ages. Trimming cost V 1 base and J 6 bases, with 14 bases left between them. This CDR3 region has 15 residues. CDR1 LGHNA and CDR2 YSLEER come from the germline V gene. Primed by a sample-barcoded 5' primer and a J-beta primer mix, a second PCR proceeded for about 6 to 12 cycles. TCRdb analysed the 5' RACE reads with MiXCR anew, one entry per CDR3 protein. Of approximately 800,000 distinct CDR3 sequences in the sample, around 68% were seen once. J is TRBJ2-3 and V is TRBV4-3, with D tentatively TRBD1 (6 bases). The sequencing input was blood. This TCR was sampled from a young man in good health. In DNA, the CDR3 is TGCGCCAGCAGCCAAGGAGAGGCAGGGGCCGATACGCAGTATTTT. As protein: CASSQGEAGADTQYF.